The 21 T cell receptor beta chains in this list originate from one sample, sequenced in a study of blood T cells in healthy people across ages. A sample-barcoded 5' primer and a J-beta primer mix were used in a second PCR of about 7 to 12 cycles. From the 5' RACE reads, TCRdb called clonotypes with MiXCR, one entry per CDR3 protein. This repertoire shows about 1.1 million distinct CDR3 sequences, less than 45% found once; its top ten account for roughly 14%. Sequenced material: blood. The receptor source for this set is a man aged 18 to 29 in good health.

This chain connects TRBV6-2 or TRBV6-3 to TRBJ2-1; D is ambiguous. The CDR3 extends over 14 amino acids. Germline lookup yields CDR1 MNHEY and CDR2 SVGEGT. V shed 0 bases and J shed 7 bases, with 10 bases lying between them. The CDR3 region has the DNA TGTGCCAGCAGTTACTCGGGCTTGAGGAATGAGCAGTTCTTC. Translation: CASSYSGLRNEQFF.

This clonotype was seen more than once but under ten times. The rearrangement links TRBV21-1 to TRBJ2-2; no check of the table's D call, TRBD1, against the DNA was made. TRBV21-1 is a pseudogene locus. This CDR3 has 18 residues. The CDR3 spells CASSKALGDRGMTGELFF. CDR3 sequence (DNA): TGTGCCAGCAGCAAAGCGCTCGGGGACAGGGGGATGACCGGGGAGCTGTTTTTT.

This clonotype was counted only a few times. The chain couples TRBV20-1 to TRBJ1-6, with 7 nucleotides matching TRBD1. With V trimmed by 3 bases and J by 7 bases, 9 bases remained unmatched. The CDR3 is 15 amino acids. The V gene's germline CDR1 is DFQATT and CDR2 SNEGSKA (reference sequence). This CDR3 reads CSASQRTGGNSPLHF. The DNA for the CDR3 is TGCAGTGCTAGTCAGAGGACAGGTGGAAATTCACCCCTCCACTTT.

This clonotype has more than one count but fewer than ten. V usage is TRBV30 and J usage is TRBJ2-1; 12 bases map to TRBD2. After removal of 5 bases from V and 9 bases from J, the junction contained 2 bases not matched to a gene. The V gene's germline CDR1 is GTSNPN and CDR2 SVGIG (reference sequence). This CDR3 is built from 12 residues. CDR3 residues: CAWASGGAEQFF. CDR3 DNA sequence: TGTGCCTGGGCTAGCGGGGGGGCTGAGCAGTTCTTC.

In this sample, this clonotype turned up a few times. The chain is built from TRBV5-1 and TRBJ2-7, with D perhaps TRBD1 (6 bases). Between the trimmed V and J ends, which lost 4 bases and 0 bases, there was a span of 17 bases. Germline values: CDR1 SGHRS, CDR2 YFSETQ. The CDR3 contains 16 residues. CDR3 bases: TGCGCCAGCAGCCCGGAAACAGGGATTAACTCCTACGAGCAGTACTTC. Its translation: CASSPETGINSYEQYF.

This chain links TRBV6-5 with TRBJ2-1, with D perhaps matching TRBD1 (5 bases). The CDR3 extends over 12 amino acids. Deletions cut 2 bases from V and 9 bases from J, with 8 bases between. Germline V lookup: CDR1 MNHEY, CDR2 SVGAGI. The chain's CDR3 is CASSYGRGEQFF. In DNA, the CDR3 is TGTGCCAGCAGTTACGGTAGGGGTGAGCAGTTCTTC.

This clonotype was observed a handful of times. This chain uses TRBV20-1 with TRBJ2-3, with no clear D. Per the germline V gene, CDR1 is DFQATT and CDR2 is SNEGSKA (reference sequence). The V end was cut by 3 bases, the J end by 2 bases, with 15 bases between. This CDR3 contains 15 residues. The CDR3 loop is CSARLQSSSTDTQYF. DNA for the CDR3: TGCAGTGCTAGGCTCCAGTCCTCCTCCACAGATACGCAGTATTTT.

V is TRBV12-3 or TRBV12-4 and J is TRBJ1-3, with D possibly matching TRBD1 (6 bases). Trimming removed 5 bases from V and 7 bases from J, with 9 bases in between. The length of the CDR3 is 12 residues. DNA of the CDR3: TGTGCCAGCAGTCTGGGGGCTAACACCATATATTTT. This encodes CASSLGANTIYF.

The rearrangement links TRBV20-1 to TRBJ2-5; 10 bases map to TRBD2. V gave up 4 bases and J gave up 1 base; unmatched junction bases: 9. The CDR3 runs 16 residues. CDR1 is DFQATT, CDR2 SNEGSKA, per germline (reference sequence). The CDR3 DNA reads TGCAGTGCTAATAAGCGGACTAGCGGTTTCCAAGAGACCCAGTACTTC. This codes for CSANKRTSGFQETQYF.

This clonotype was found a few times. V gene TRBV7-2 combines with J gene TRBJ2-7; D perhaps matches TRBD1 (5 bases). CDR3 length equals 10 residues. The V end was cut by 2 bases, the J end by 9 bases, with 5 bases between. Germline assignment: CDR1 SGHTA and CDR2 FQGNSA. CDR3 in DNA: TGTGCCAGCAGCTTAACAGGGCAGTACTTC. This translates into CASSLTGQYF.

As DNA, the CDR3 is TGTGCCAGCAGCCCCAGCGGGAGGGGGTTAAGCACAGATACGCAGTATTTT. It encodes CASSPSGRGLSTDTQYF. J is TRBJ2-3 and V is TRBV7-2, with 10 bases matching TRBD2. Trimming at V came to 5 bases and at J to 0 bases, leaving 8 bases not matched to a gene. CDR1 is SGHTA, CDR2 FQGNSA, per germline. The CDR3 runs to 17 residues.

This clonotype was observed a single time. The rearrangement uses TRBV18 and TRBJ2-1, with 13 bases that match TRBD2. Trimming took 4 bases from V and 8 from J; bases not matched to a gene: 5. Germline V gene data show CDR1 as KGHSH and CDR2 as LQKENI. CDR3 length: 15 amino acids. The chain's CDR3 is CASSLRTSGGHEQFF. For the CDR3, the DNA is TGTGCCAGCTCACTCCGGACTAGCGGGGGTCATGAGCAGTTCTTC.

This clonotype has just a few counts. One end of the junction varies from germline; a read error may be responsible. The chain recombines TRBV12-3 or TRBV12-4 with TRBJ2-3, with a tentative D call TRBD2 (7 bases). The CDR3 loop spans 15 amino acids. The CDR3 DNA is TGTGCCGGCAGTTTAGGGGGGGCAGGCACAGATACGCAGTATTTT. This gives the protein CAGSLGGAGTDTQYF.

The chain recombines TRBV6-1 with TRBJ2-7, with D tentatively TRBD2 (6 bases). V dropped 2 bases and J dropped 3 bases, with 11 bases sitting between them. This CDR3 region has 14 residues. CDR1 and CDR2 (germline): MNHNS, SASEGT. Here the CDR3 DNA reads TGTGCCAGCAGTGAACGGCGGGGCGGCTACGAGCAGTACTTC. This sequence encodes CASSERRGGYEQYF.

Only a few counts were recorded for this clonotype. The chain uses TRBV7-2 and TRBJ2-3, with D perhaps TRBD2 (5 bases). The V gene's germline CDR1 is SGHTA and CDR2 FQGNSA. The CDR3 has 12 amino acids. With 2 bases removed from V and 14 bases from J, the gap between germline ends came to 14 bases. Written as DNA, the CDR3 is TGTGCCAGCAGCTTACAGGACTCTGGGTGGTATTTT. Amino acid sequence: CASSLQDSGWYF. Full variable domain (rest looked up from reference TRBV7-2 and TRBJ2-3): GAGVSQSPSNKVTEKGKDVELRCDPISGHTALYWYRQSLGQGLEFLIYFQGNSAPDKSGLPSDRFSAERTGGSVSTLTIQRTQQEDSAVYLCASSLQDSGWYFGPGTRLTVL.

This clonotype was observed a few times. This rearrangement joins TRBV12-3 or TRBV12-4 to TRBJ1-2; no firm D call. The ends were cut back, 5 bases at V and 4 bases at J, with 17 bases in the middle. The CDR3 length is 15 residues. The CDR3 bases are TGTGCCAGCAGTCGCCCTGATCCCCCCAGCTATGGCTACACCTTC. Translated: CASSRPDPPSYGYTF.

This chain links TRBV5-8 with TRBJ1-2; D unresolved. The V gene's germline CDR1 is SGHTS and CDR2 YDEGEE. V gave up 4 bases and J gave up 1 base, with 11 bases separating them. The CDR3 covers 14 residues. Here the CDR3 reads CASSLRSFNYGYTF. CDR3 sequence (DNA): TGTGCCAGCAGCCTCCGTTCGTTTAACTATGGCTACACCTTC.

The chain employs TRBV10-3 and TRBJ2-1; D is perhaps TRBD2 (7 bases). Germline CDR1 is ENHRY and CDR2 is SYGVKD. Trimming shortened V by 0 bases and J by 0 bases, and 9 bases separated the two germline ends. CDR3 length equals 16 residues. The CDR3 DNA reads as TGTGCCATCAGTGAGTCAGGGGGGGGCTCCTACAATGAGCAGTTCTTC. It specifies CAISESGGGSYNEQFF.

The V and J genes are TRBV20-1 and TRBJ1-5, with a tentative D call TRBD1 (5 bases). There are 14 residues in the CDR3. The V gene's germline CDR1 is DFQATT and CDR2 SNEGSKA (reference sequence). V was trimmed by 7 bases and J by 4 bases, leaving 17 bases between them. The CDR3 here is CSVTGGAGNQPQHF. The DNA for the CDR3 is TGCAGTGTCACGGGAGGGGCGGGGAATCAGCCCCAGCATTTT.

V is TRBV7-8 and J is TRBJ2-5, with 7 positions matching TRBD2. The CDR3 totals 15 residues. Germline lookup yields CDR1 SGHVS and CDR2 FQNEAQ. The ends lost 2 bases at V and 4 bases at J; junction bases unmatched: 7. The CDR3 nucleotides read TGTGCCAGCAGCTTACCTAGCGGTGAAAGAGAGACCCAGTACTTC. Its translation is CASSLPSGERETQYF.

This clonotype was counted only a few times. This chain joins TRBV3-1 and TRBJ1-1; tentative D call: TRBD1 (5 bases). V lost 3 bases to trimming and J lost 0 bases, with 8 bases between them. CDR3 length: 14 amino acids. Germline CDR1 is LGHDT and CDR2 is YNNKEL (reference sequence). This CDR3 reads CASSQGDLNTEAFF. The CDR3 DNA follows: TGTGCCAGCAGCCAGGGGGATCTGAACACTGAAGCTTTCTTT.